These T cell receptor beta chains were read from a single sample in a study of CD8 T cells in ankylosing spondylitis. TCRdb reprocessed the 5' RACE reads via MiXCR and lists one record per CDR3 protein. This sample carries under 250,000 distinct CDR3 sequences, about 7.3% of them seen once, and the ten largest clones take 11% to 15%. The sequenced sample consisted of blood, either unsorted or a sorted T cell fraction (not recorded which). The receptors originated from a male donor with ankylosing spondylitis. CDR3s include the opening cysteine and the closing phenylalanine or tryptophan. Fields, in order: CDR3 length, J gene, D gene, V gene, CDR3 protein. D genes are given only for firm matches.

len: 18
j_gene: TRBJ2-3
d_gene: TRBD2
v_gene: TRBV5-1
CDR3aa: CASSSSPTSGGAADTQYF

len: 18
j_gene: TRBJ2-1
d_gene: TRBD1
v_gene: TRBV4-1
CDR3aa: CASSQLPGTGSSYNEQFF

len: 15
j_gene: TRBJ1-2
d_gene: NA
v_gene: TRBV9
CDR3aa: CASSSNGGGPYGYTF

len: 14
j_gene: TRBJ2-7
d_gene: NA
v_gene: TRBV20-1
CDR3aa: CSARDGTVTYEQYF

len: 14
j_gene: TRBJ1-4
d_gene: NA
v_gene: TRBV6-2/TRBV6-3
CDR3aa: CASSPFATNEKLFF

len: 14
j_gene: TRBJ2-1
d_gene: TRBD2
v_gene: TRBV6-2/TRBV6-3
CDR3aa: CASSPGLVPNEQFF

len: 14
j_gene: TRBJ2-7
d_gene: NA
v_gene: TRBV20-1
CDR3aa: CSAPLAEASGEQYF

len: 15
j_gene: TRBJ2-2
d_gene: NA
v_gene: TRBV11-2
CDR3aa: CASSLGPGNTGELFF

len: 18
j_gene: TRBJ2-6
d_gene: TRBD2
v_gene: TRBV28
CDR3aa: CASSPNGEGISGANVLTF

len: 13
j_gene: TRBJ1-1
d_gene: NA
v_gene: TRBV29-1
CDR3aa: CSVRGGENTEAFF

len: 14
j_gene: TRBJ2-1
d_gene: NA
v_gene: TRBV20-1
CDR3aa: CSARETTAYNEQFF

len: 15
j_gene: TRBJ2-1
d_gene: TRBD1
v_gene: TRBV7-9
CDR3aa: CASKEGQGAYNEQFF

len: 15
j_gene: TRBJ2-7
d_gene: TRBD1
v_gene: TRBV28
CDR3aa: CASSLGTVGSYEQYF